This T cell receptor (beta chain) was sequenced in a study of regulatory T cells in long-lasting Graves disease (dated by TCRdb to the early 2020s). The study in broad terms: In the newly diagnosed Graves' disease group, patients had been taking antithyroid drugs for less than 3 months. This study used TCR sequencing and RNA sequencing of peripheral blood to compare persistent Graves' disease patients against newly diagnosed Graves' disease patients. The study took place in China and was registered as a clinical trial. A total of roughly 35 samples underwent TCR sequencing: roughly 13 from persistent and roughly 20 from newly diagnosed Graves' disease patients.

The time point label corresponds to: newly diagnosed GD, antithyroid drugs for less than 3 months. For both TCR sequencing and RNA sequencing, RNA was extracted from PBMCs using TRIzol. The diagnosis of Graves' disease followed American Thyroid Association guidelines. The patients came from an endocrinology department in Xi'an, China. Each patient gave 7.5 to 10 milliliters of peripheral blood, collected in an EDTA anticoagulant tube. Ficoll Paque Plus density gradient separation was used to isolate PBMCs, and no further T cell sorting was performed. An Agilent 2100 Bioanalyzer and agarose gel were used to check RNA quality, and a NanoDrop 2000 was used to measure RNA concentration. The germline V gene (reference sequence) yields DFQATT for CDR1 and SNEGSKA for CDR2. The CDR3 has 14 amino acids, counting the end cysteine and phenylalanine. The sequence is cut down to CDR3 DNA, 42 bases in frame from base 1. V is cut by 4 bases and J by 4 bases, and the space between the germline ends is 16 bases.

The method behind the library was multiplex PCR. Data came from an Illumina HiSeq 4000. To build TCR beta libraries, CDR3 regions were amplified by Arm-PCR using iRepertoire HTBI primers. Before sequencing, the PCR products underwent gel purification. The study's processing was this. Gene usage analysis of CDR3 amino acid clonotypes relied on the approximately 68 TRBV and about 15 TRBJ segments identified across samples. Filtered high-quality paired reads were merged into contigs using COPE and FqMerger. Contigs were aligned with BLAST to IMGT TRBV, TRBD and TRBJ reference genes, and CDR3 was defined per IMGT. Highly expanded clones were defined as clonotypes with a frequency above 0.1%. Shannon entropy was used to measure repertoire diversity, and the Gini coefficient was used to measure V-J evenness. A clonotype was considered public if more than one individual shared it. The raw public data were reprocessed by TCRdb itself: fastp quality trimming at Q25, MiXCR clonotype calling, in-frame beta chains only. Rows are unified per CDR3 protein, each entry keeping the most common DNA and genes. The V and J calls shown here were made by TCRdb, not taken from the authors' results. This sample has around 250,000 distinct CDR3 sequences in its table, and around 20% of those were observed once. The ten largest clonotypes hold approximately 14% of the sample.

This clonotype was recorded many times. Which antigen it targets is not known. Base qualities are missing; no much larger clone stands one base away. What the authors observed across the whole study: Sequencing and analysis were limited to the TCR beta chain. The study examined only peripheral blood because the primary lesion, thyroid tissue, could not be accessed. Compared with newly diagnosed patients, patients with persistent Graves' disease had lower TCR Shannon entropy and fewer highly expanded clones, which suggests clonal expansion. Preferential use of TRBV28, TRBJ1-2 and TRBJ2-5 was observed in persistent disease, whereas TRBV20-1 and TRBJ2-1 were favored in newly diagnosed disease. The authors acknowledged the small sample size as a limitation that may reduce accuracy. A larger number of public clonotypes was shared among persistent patients (approximately 2,500) than among newly diagnosed patients (over 850).

Sequences were derived from peripheral blood mononuclear cells (PBMCs), sampled at new diagnosis, from a patient treated with antithyroid drugs. This sequence uses TRBV20-1 and TRBJ1-2; the best D guess is TRBD1, with 6 bases matching. The TCR originated in a female donor with Graves disease. The nucleotides read TGCAGTGCTAAGGCAGGGGATGGTAGCTATGGCTACACCTTC. The resulting protein is CSAKAGDGSYGYTF.